Listed here are 26 T cell receptor beta chains from one sample, sequenced in a study of T cells in Graves' hyperthyroidism and ophthalmopathy. Amplified TCR beta CDR3 regions derived from RNA transcripts. TCR CDR3 underwent first-round RT-PCR with the HTBI primer set. TCRdb analysed the multiplex PCR reads with MiXCR anew, one entry per CDR3 protein. The repertoire includes 800,000 or so distinct CDR3 sequences, about two fifths of them detected once, and 7% to 10% sits in the top ten. Source material: blood. Receptors originate from a man between 18 and 29 years old with Graves' hyperthyroidism.

V usage is TRBV20-1 and J usage is TRBJ2-5; 9 nucleotides line up with TRBD2. V shed 6 bases, J shed 3 bases, and the junction held 14 bases outside the gene matches. Germline V gene sequence: CDR1 DFQATT, CDR2 SNEGSKA (reference sequence). CDR3 size: 16 residues. CDR3 loop: CSAIPPGLAVEETQYF. CDR3 DNA sequence: TGCAGTGCAATCCCACCGGGACTAGCAGTGGAAGAGACCCAGTACTTC.

This clonotype was detected a few times. The chain combines TRBV20-1 with TRBJ1-2; TRBD1 is a possible D gene (5 bases). Per germline, CDR1 DFQATT and CDR2 SNEGSKA (reference sequence). This CDR3 spans 12 amino acids. The V end lost 5 bases, the J end lost 3 bases, and 10 bases lay between the germline ends. The CDR3 here is CSAQRGYYGYTF. The CDR3 nucleotides read TGCAGTGCTCAAAGGGGTTACTATGGCTACACCTTC.

The chain couples TRBV9 to TRBJ1-5; no definite D call. Between the trimmed V and J ends, which lost 5 bases and 2 bases, there was a span of 14 bases. Per germline, CDR1 SGDLS and CDR2 YYNGEE. The CDR3 covers 15 residues. CDR3 in amino acids: CASSYASLGNQPQHF. The CDR3 coding sequence is TGTGCCAGCAGTTACGCCTCCCTGGGCAATCAGCCCCAGCATTTT.

Only a few counts were recorded for this clonotype. This sequence joins TRBV9 and TRBJ2-6; TRBD1 might be the D (6 bases). Trimming removed 2 bases from V and 3 bases from J, with 12 bases in between. The CDR3 has 16 amino acids. CDR1 is SGDLS, CDR2 YYNGEE, per germline. CDR3 amino acids: CASSVLGAGGANVLTF. The CDR3 coding sequence is TGTGCCAGCAGCGTCCTGGGGGCAGGTGGGGCCAACGTCCTGACTTTC.

Points on this clonotype: Here the CDR3 omits its conserved ending phenylalanine or tryptophan, so a read error is the likely source. The chain couples TRBV29-1 to TRBJ1-2; D ambiguous. Trimming removed 1 base from V and 6 bases from J, with 6 bases in between. Germline V gene lookup returns CDR1 SQVTM and CDR2 ANQGSEA. This CDR3 region has 11 residues. CDR3 protein: CSVEGTDGYTL. DNA for the CDR3: TGCAGCGTTGAAGGGACGGATGGCTACACCCTA.

This clonotype turned up a few times. The V gene is TRBV5-8, the J gene TRBJ1-2; D not certain. The CDR3 runs 14 residues. The V gene's germline CDR1 is SGHTS and CDR2 YDEGEE. The ends were cut back, 2 bases at V and 3 bases at J, with 11 bases in the middle. CDR3 sequence reads: CASSFRGYDYGYTF. The CDR3 DNA follows: TGTGCCAGCAGCTTCCGAGGGTATGACTATGGCTACACCTTC.

This clonotype was counted ten times or more. The rearrangement links TRBV19 to TRBJ1-5; a weak D match, TRBD1 (5 bases). Trimming left V 5 bases short and J 4 bases short, with 12 bases between. CDR3 size: 14 residues. The germline gives CDR1 LNHDA, CDR2 SQIVND (reference sequence). The CDR3, as DNA: TGTGCCAGTAGTCTCCAGGGACCTAATCAGCCCCAGCATTTT. Protein product: CASSLQGPNQPQHF.

V and J are TRBV7-6 and TRBJ1-1, with 10 bases identical to TRBD1. Per germline, CDR1 SGHVS and CDR2 FNYEAQ. J gave up 6 bases and V 4 bases, and 11 bases lay outside the gene matches. This CDR3 comprises 16 residues. CDR3 sequence: CASSSGTGVWGAEAFF. In DNA, the CDR3 is TGTGCCAGCAGCTCCGGGACAGGGGTATGGGGCGCTGAAGCTTTCTTT.

This sequence joins TRBV20-1 and TRBJ1-1, with TRBD1 matching 11 bases. The CDR3 is made up of 15 amino acids. V gave up 6 bases and J gave up 3 bases; unmatched junction bases: 9. The germline V gene encodes CDR1 DFQATT and CDR2 SNEGSKA (reference sequence). CDR3 nucleotides: TGCAGTGCCCTTGGACAGGGGGCGCGGGACACTGAAGCTTTCTTT. Its translation is CSALGQGARDTEAFF.

Concerning this clonotype: A much larger clone lies a single base off, so this may be a read error. The chain employs TRBV7-6 and TRBJ2-7, with D perhaps TRBD1 (6 bases). Germline lookup yields CDR1 SGHVS and CDR2 FNYEAQ. The CDR3 length is 18 residues. Between the trimmed V and J ends, which lost 6 bases and 3 bases, there was a span of 27 bases. CDR3 nucleotide sequence: TGTGCCAGCAGTTTACCCCGGGACACACGTCCTAGGGGCTACGAGCAGTACTTC. Translation: CASSLPRDTRPRGYEQYF.

The chain has TRBV12-3 or TRBV12-4 and TRBJ1-4; D is undetermined. The ends were cut back, 5 bases at V and 14 bases at J, with 12 bases in the middle. The CDR3 contains 11 residues. This CDR3 reads CASSGGVRLFF. CDR3 nucleotide sequence: TGTGCCAGCAGTGGCGGGGTACGCCTGTTTTTT.

This clonotype was seen repeatedly, ten times or more. The rearrangement links TRBV29-1 to TRBJ1-3; D is possibly TRBD1 (5 bases). CDR1 and CDR2 from the germline V gene are SQVTM and ANQGSEA. The CDR3 has 15 amino acids. Deletions cut 0 bases from V and 0 bases from J, with 9 bases between. In nucleotides, the CDR3 is TGCAGCGTTGAAGATAGGACATTCTCTGGAAACACCATATATTTT. Protein sequence: CSVEDRTFSGNTIYF.

This clonotype was picked up many times. Its ends do not fully match the called genes, so a read error is possible. The chain has TRBV29-1 and TRBJ1-2; 7 bases are a match to TRBD1. In germline, CDR1 is SQVTM, CDR2 ANQGSEA. The CDR3 is made up of 13 amino acids. As DNA, the CDR3 is TGCAGCGTAGCGGGACAGACAAGAGATGGATACACCTTC. It translates to CSVAGQTRDGYTF.

In its sample, this clonotype was seen a few times. This chain joins TRBV9 and TRBJ2-5; D gene ambiguous. This CDR3 region has 14 residues. Per the germline V gene, CDR1 is SGDLS and CDR2 is YYNGEE. The ends were cut back, 4 bases at V and 1 base at J, with 11 bases in the middle. The DNA of the CDR3 is TGTGCCAGCAGCCGCGGTAGACTCCAAGAGACCCAGTACTTC. Residues: CASSRGRLQETQYF.

Comments on this clonotype: At one end the junction does not follow the germline gene, possibly because of a read error. The chain employs TRBV7-9 and TRBJ2-7; D ambiguous. Germline lookup yields CDR1 SEHNR and CDR2 FQNEAQ (reference sequence). This CDR3 contains 12 residues. This CDR3 is CANSLGVYEQYF. The CDR3, as DNA: TGTGCCAACAGCTTAGGTGTTTACGAGCAGTACTTC.

On this clonotype: A much larger clone lies one base from this, so it may be a read error. The J gene is TRBJ2-2, the V gene TRBV5-1; D is perhaps TRBD2 (5 bases). This CDR3 region has 12 residues. CDR1 SGHRS and CDR2 YFSETQ come from the germline V gene. The CDR3 is CASRWSTGEPFF. Here the CDR3 DNA reads TGCGCCAGCAGATGGAGCACCGGGGAGCCGTTTTTT.

This clonotype was picked up a small number of times. The V and J genes are TRBV6-5 and TRBJ1-2, with D unclear. Germline values: CDR1 MNHEY, CDR2 SVGAGI. The CDR3 has 13 amino acids. V was shortened by 5 bases and J by 8 bases, with 15 bases between the two germline ends. The CDR3 DNA follows: TGTGCCAGCAGTGGGGAACAAGCGCGGGGCTACACCTTC. As protein: CASSGEQARGYTF.

The table lists this clonotype with many counts. V and J are TRBV15 and TRBJ2-2, with D maybe TRBD2 (6 bases). Trimming removed 5 bases from V and 5 bases from J, with 12 bases in between. The CDR3 contains 14 residues. CDR1 LNHNV and CDR2 YYDKDF come from the germline V gene (reference sequence). The CDR3 is CATSPRRGTGELFF. The CDR3 nucleotides read TGTGCCACCAGCCCTCGTCGGGGGACCGGGGAGCTGTTTTTT.

This clonotype was counted a few times. V is TRBV14 and J is TRBJ1-5; no definite D call. CDR3 length: 17 amino acids. Trimming removed 0 bases at V and 0 bases at J, with 12 bases between. Germline V gene lookup returns CDR1 SGHDN and CDR2 FVKESK. CDR3 region: CASSQDYPGDSNQPQHF. In DNA, the CDR3 is TGTGCCAGCAGCCAAGATTACCCCGGAGATAGCAATCAGCCCCAGCATTTT.

The V gene is TRBV25-1, the J gene TRBJ1-4; D perhaps matches TRBD1 (5 bases). Germline V lookup: CDR1 MGHDK, CDR2 SYGVNS. The V and J ends lost 8 bases and 7 bases respectively, with 17 bases between them. The CDR3 consists of 14 residues. The CDR3 DNA follows: TGTGCCAGCGTAGATGAGGGGAGAGGTGAAAAACTGTTTTTT. It is translated as CASVDEGRGEKLFF.

V gene TRBV2 combines with J gene TRBJ2-7; D uncertain. This CDR3 contains 16 residues. The germline CDR1 and CDR2 sequences are SNHLY and FYNNEI. The ends were cut back, 5 bases at V and 0 bases at J, with 17 bases in the middle. As DNA, the CDR3 is TGTGCCAGCAGTTCCGACGGGCAGGCGAGCTCCTACGAGCAGTACTTC. This translates into CASSSDGQASSYEQYF.

The gene calls are TRBV19 and TRBJ1-6; a possible D gene is TRBD1 (6 bases). CDR3 size: 15 residues. Germline V gives CDR1 LNHDA, CDR2 SQIVND (reference sequence). Deletions cut 2 bases from V and 10 bases from J, with 15 bases between. DNA of the CDR3: TGTGCCAGTAGTATAATTTGGCAGGGGTGGTCACCCCTCCACTTT. Protein: CASSIIWQGWSPLHF. Full variable domain (outside the CDR3, taken from reference TRBV19 and TRBJ1-6): DGGITQSPKYLFRKEGQNVTLSCEQNLNHDAMYWYRQDPGQGLRLIYYSQIVNDFQKGDIAEGYSVSREKKESFPLTVTSAQKNPTAFYLCASSIIWQGWSPLHFGNGTRLTVT.

The chain links TRBV12-3 or TRBV12-4 to TRBJ1-1; D remains unclear. The ends were cut back, 7 bases at V and 5 bases at J, with 8 bases in the middle. CDR3 length: 11 amino acids. CDR3 sequence: CASKRETEAFF. The CDR3 DNA sequence: TGTGCCAGCAAGAGGGAAACTGAAGCTTTCTTT.

The gene calls are TRBV6-5 and TRBJ2-5; D unresolved. Deletions cut 4 bases from V and 2 bases from J, with 14 bases between. The CDR3 runs to 15 residues. Germline CDR1 and CDR2: MNHEY and SVGAGI. CDR3 residues: CASSWGSGRQETQYF. CDR3 in DNA: TGTGCCAGCAGTTGGGGAAGTGGGCGGCAAGAGACCCAGTACTTC.

At least ten counts were recorded for this clonotype. The chain recombines TRBV15 with TRBJ2-2; the match to TRBD2 covers 9 bases. CDR3 length: 16 amino acids. Germline CDR1 is LNHNV and CDR2 is YYDKDF (reference sequence). After removal of 1 base from V and 6 bases from J, the junction contained 6 bases not matched to a gene. CDR3 protein: CATSRAAGGVAGELFF. CDR3 DNA: TGTGCCACCAGCAGAGCTGCGGGAGGGGTCGCCGGGGAGCTGTTTTTT.

The gene calls are TRBV7-9 and TRBJ2-5; D not certain. With 7 bases removed from V and 2 bases from J, the gap between germline ends came to 11 bases. The germline gives CDR1 SEHNR, CDR2 FQNEAQ (reference sequence). This CDR3 comprises 13 residues. As DNA, the CDR3 is TGTGCCAGCACGATGTCTGCGCAAGAGACCCAGTACTTC. As protein: CASTMSAQETQYF.